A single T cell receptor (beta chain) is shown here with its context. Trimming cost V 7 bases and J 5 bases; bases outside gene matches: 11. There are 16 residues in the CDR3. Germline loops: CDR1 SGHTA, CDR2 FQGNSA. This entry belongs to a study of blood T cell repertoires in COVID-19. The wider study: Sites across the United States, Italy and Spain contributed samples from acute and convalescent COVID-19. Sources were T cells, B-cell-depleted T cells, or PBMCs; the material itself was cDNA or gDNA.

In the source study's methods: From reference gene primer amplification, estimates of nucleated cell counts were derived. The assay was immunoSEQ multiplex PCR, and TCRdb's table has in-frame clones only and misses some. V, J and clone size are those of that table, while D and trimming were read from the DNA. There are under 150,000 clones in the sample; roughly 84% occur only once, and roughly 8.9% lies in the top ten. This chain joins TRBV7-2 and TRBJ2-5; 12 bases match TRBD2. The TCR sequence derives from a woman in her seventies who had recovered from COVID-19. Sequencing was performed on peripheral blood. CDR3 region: CASTSSLAGGLETQYF. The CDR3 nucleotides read TGTGCCAGCACCTCATCTCTAGCGGGGGGGCTGGAGACCCAGTACTTC.